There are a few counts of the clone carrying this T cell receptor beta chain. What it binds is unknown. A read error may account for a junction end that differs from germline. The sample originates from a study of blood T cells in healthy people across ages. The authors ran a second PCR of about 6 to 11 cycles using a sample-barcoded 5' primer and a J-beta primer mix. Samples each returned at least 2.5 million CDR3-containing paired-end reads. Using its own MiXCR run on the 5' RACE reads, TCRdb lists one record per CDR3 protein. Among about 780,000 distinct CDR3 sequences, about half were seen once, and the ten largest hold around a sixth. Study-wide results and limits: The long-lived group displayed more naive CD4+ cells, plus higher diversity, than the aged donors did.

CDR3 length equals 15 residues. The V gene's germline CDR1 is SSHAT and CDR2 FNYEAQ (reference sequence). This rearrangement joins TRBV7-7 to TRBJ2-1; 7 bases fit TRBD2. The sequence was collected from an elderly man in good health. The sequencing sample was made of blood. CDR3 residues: CASSSSSGTYNEQFF. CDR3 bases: TGTGCTAGCAGCTCTTCCAGCGGGACCTACAATGAGCAGTTCTTC.